The next 24 T cell receptor beta chains were all read from a single sample in a study of shared clonotypes between healthy human individuals. TCRdb's table, derived via immunoSEQ multiplex PCR, lists solely in-frame clones and lacks some. This sample has about 2.3 million clones, with roughly 93% found just once. The specimen sequenced was naive CD4+ T cells from PBMCs. The subset was: CD45RA+ positively selected. All receptors derive from a man aged 18 to 29 in good health. Some clones in this sample may be carry-over from other donors' samples.

The genes are TRBV15 and TRBJ1-4; D uncertain. Germline CDR1 LNHNV, CDR2 YYDKDF (reference sequence). The V and J ends lost 2 bases and 3 bases respectively, with 10 bases between them. This CDR3 contains 15 residues. This CDR3 reads CATSRRAAPNEKLFF. The CDR3 coding sequence is TGTGCCACCAGCAGACGGGCAGCCCCTAATGAAAAACTGTTTTTT.

The chain links TRBV11-3 to TRBJ2-1; 10 bases align to TRBD2. There are 15 residues in the CDR3. Looked up from germline, CDR1 is SGHNT and CDR2 is YENEEA. With V trimmed by 1 base and J by 4 bases, 1 base remained unmatched. CDR3 coding DNA: TGTGCCAGCAGCTTAGCACTAGCGGGATACAATGAGCAGTTCTTC. This encodes CASSLALAGYNEQFF.

A note on this clone: The sample holds other DNA sequences that translate to the same CDR3. V gene TRBV5-1 combines with J gene TRBJ1-1; TRBD1 matches 7 bases. V was pared by 2 bases and J by 2 bases, with 3 bases of the junction left unmatched. CDR3 length: 14 amino acids. CDR1 is SGHRS and CDR2 is YFSETQ in the germline V gene. The CDR3 is CASSFRGGNTEAFF. Here the CDR3 DNA reads TGCGCCAGCAGCTTCAGGGGGGGCAACACTGAAGCTTTCTTT.

V usage is TRBV5-4 and J usage is TRBJ2-5; tentatively, D is TRBD2 (6 bases). The V end was cut by 4 bases, the J end by 5 bases, with 27 bases between. The CDR3 runs 18 residues. Germline V CDR1 and CDR2: SGHNT, YYREEE (reference sequence). The CDR3 bases are TGTGCCAGCAGCGCACCTCCCGGGACTGGGGATAGGGCCGAGACCCAGTACTTC. It codes for CASSAPPGTGDRAETQYF.

The rearrangement uses TRBV19 and TRBJ2-1, with 11 bases fitting TRBD2. The CDR3 extends over 14 amino acids. V lost 6 bases to trimming and J lost 10 bases; unmatched junction nucleotides: 8. CDR1 and CDR2 from the germline V gene are LNHDA and SQIVND (reference sequence). CDR3: CASRILAGGGEQFF. The CDR3 DNA sequence: TGTGCCAGTAGAATCCTAGCGGGAGGTGGGGAGCAGTTCTTC.

The chain couples TRBV4-1 to TRBJ1-1, with D unresolved. Per germline, CDR1 MGHRA and CDR2 YSYEKL. CDR3 length: 14 residues. V lost 0 bases and J lost 10, with 15 bases in between. The CDR3 reads CASSQESPLRAAFF. The CDR3 DNA follows: TGCGCCAGCAGCCAAGAGTCCCCGCTCCGGGCAGCTTTCTTT.

The chain joins TRBV28 to TRBJ2-2, with D tentatively TRBD1 or TRBD2 (5 bases each). Germline V gene sequence: CDR1 MDHEN, CDR2 SYDVKM. Trimming took 8 bases from V and 3 from J, leaving 13 bases between them. This CDR3 comprises 14 residues. The DNA for the CDR3 is TGTGCCAGCGGGGGAACAGGCTACACCGGGGAGCTGTTTTTT. Encoded protein: CASGGTGYTGELFF.

The V and J genes are TRBV25-1 and TRBJ1-4; D remains ambiguous. This CDR3 comprises 14 residues. Per the germline V gene, CDR1 is MGHDK and CDR2 is SYGVNS. V lost 0 bases, J lost 7 bases, and 9 bases lay in between. The CDR3 sequence: CASSEYNSGEKLFF. The CDR3 region has the DNA TGTGCCAGCAGTGAATATAATTCTGGTGAAAAACTGTTTTTT.

This chain uses TRBV28 with TRBJ1-2, with D maybe TRBD1 (5 bases). Germline V gene sequence: CDR1 MDHEN, CDR2 SYDVKM. Trimming stripped 6 bases from V and 12 bases from J, with 20 bases between. The CDR3 spans 13 residues. CDR3 loop: CASRTQRQGRHTF. The CDR3 DNA follows: TGTGCCAGCAGAACTCAGAGGCAGGGACGACACACCTTC.

The rearrangement joins TRBV4-2 to TRBJ1-2; D is uncertain. Looked up from germline, CDR1 is LGHNA and CDR2 is YNFKEQ. The V end lost 0 bases, the J end lost 8 bases, and 19 bases lay between the germline ends. This CDR3 spans 16 amino acids. The CDR3: CASSQDDSRAGYGYTF. In nucleotides, the CDR3 is TGTGCCAGCAGCCAAGACGACTCTAGGGCAGGATACGGCTACACCTTC.

The chain is built from TRBV30 and TRBJ1-2, with TRBD1 identical over 8 bases. The germline gives CDR1 GTSNPN, CDR2 SVGIG (reference sequence). J lost 2 bases, V lost 2 bases, and 10 bases had no gene match. The CDR3 spans 16 residues. The CDR3 DNA reads as TGTGCCTGGAGTTACGTTTGGGACAGGATGAACTATGGCTACACCTTC. Translating gives CAWSYVWDRMNYGYTF. Full variable domain (outside the CDR3, taken from reference TRBV30 and TRBJ1-2): SQTIHQWPATLVQPVGSPLSLECTVEGTSNPNLYWYRQAAGRGLQLLFYSVGIGQISSEVPQNLSASRPQDRQFILSSKKLLLSDSGFYLCAWSYVWDRMNYGYTFGSGTRLTVV.

V gene TRBV7-9 combines with J gene TRBJ1-5; a possible D gene is TRBD1 (5 bases). The germline V gene encodes CDR1 SEHNR and CDR2 FQNEAQ (reference sequence). This CDR3 spans 18 amino acids. V lost 5 bases and J lost 6, with 26 bases in between. For the CDR3, the DNA is TGTGCCAGCAGCCCGTCGTCGGGACGGGGGGTTCTTATTCAGCCCCAGCATTTT. This sequence encodes CASSPSSGRGVLIQPQHF.

This chain connects TRBV7-2 to TRBJ1-5; D is unresolved. In germline, CDR1 is SGHTA, CDR2 FQGNSA. The CDR3 sequence is 15 residues long. Trimming stripped 3 bases from V and 2 bases from J, with 11 bases between. For the CDR3, the DNA is TGTGCCAGCAGCTTTCTTGGAGGAGGCAATCAGCCCCAGCATTTT. Amino acids: CASSFLGGGNQPQHF. The full variable domain, rest sourced from reference TRBV7-2 and TRBJ1-5, is GAGVSQSPSNKVTEKGKDVELRCDPISGHTALYWYRQSLGQGLEFLIYFQGNSAPDKSGLPSDRFSAERTGGSVSTLTIQRTQQEDSAVYLCASSFLGGGNQPQHFGDGTRLSIL.

CDR3 DNA sequence: TGCGCCAGCAGCCTCCTCGACAGGGGCTCTGGAAACACCATATATTTT. This gives the protein CASSLLDRGSGNTIYF. This chain joins TRBV4-1 and TRBJ1-3, with 8 bases matching TRBD1. V was clipped by 4 bases and J by 0 bases; unmatched bases: 5. The CDR3 consists of 16 residues. Germline V gives CDR1 MGHRA, CDR2 YSYEKL.

The gene calls are TRBV10-2 and TRBJ2-2; 8 bases are a match to TRBD1. The J segment lost 0 bases and the V segment lost 4 bases, leaving 1 base of the junction unmatched. Germline V CDR1 and CDR2: WSHSY, SAAADI. The CDR3 totals 15 residues. DNA of the CDR3: TGCGCCAGCAGTGGGACAGGGACGAACACCGGGGAGCTGTTTTTT. Its protein product is CASSGTGTNTGELFF.

The V and J genes are TRBV5-4 and TRBJ1-4, with D unresolved. This CDR3 is built from 13 residues. V was clipped by 0 bases and J by 8 bases, with 8 bases between them. Germline CDR1 reads SGHNT; CDR2 reads YYREEE (reference sequence). In DNA form, the CDR3 reads TGTGCCAGCAGCTTGGCGACGGACGAAAAACTGTTTTTT. Protein product: CASSLATDEKLFF.

The gene calls are TRBV30 and TRBJ1-3; no reliable D call. Germline V gene lookup returns CDR1 GTSNPN and CDR2 SVGIG (reference sequence). The V end lost 5 bases, the J end lost 5 bases, and 10 bases lay between the germline ends. The CDR3 runs 12 residues. CDR3: CAWSGSRNTIYF. CDR3 nucleotide sequence: TGTGCCTGGTCGGGGTCGCGAAACACCATATATTTT.

J is TRBJ2-1 and V is TRBV10-3; a weak D match, TRBD2 (6 bases). The V and J ends lost 0 bases and 7 bases respectively, with 16 bases between them. Germline CDR1 ENHRY, CDR2 SYGVKD. The CDR3 length is 16 residues. CDR3 in DNA: TGTGCCATCAGTGAGTCGAGGTTCGGGGGAGCGAATGAGCAGTTCTTC. Translating it yields CAISESRFGGANEQFF.

The gene calls are TRBV6-5 and TRBJ1-1; 7 bases agree with TRBD1. The V gene end was trimmed by 4 bases and the J gene end by 11 bases; junction bases not matched to a gene: 10. CDR3 length: 13 amino acids. CDR1 is MNHEY and CDR2 is SVGAGI in the germline V gene. As DNA, the CDR3 is TGTGCCAGCAGTTGGTCGCCCGGGACAGAGGCTTTCTTT. This sequence encodes CASSWSPGTEAFF.

This rearrangement joins TRBV9 to TRBJ2-1; D is ambiguous. This CDR3 region has 14 residues. Trimming pared 0 bases from V and 10 bases from J, leaving 14 bases between. Germline CDR1 and CDR2: SGDLS and YYNGEE. CDR3 region: CASSVAMGITEQFF. The CDR3 DNA follows: TGTGCCAGCAGCGTAGCTATGGGCATCACCGAGCAGTTCTTC. Full variable domain (outside the CDR3, taken from reference TRBV9 and TRBJ2-1): DSGVTQTPKHLITATGQRVTLRCSPRSGDLSVYWYQQSLDQGLQFLIQYYNGEERAKGNILERFSAQQFPDLHSELNLSSLELGDSALYFCASSVAMGITEQFFGPGTRLTVL.

This clone has a single count. The chain recombines TRBV4-3 with TRBJ2-7; TRBD2 matches 13 bases. The CDR3 extends over 16 amino acids. Trimming cost V 3 bases and J 6 bases; bases outside gene matches: 8. Per germline, CDR1 LGHNA and CDR2 YSLEER. CDR3 residues: CASSQRGLAGAGEQYF. CDR3 nucleotide sequence: TGCGCCAGCAGCCAGAGAGGACTAGCGGGAGCTGGCGAGCAGTACTTC.

The J gene is TRBJ2-1, the V gene TRBV30, with TRBD2 as a possible D gene (5 bases). The CDR3 has 13 amino acids. CDR1 and CDR2 from the germline V gene are GTSNPN and SVGIG (reference sequence). V was shortened by 4 bases and J by 0 bases, with 7 bases between the two germline ends. For the CDR3, the DNA is TGTGCCTGGACGGGGATCTCCTACAATGAGCAGTTCTTC. Amino acid sequence: CAWTGISYNEQFF.

This chain joins TRBV27 and TRBJ1-1; D uncertain. The V gene's germline CDR1 is MNHEY and CDR2 SMNVEV (reference sequence). With 6 bases removed from V and 0 bases from J, the gap between germline ends came to 8 bases. This CDR3 spans 13 amino acids. CDR3 sequence: CASRSTMNTEAFF. CDR3 in DNA: TGTGCCAGCAGGTCAACCATGAACACTGAAGCTTTCTTT.

The table lists this clone with a count of one. The CDR3 is CASRGQGDQPQHF. CDR3 nucleotide sequence: TGTGCCAGCAGGGGACAGGGGGATCAGCCCCAGCATTTT. The chain has TRBV6-1 and TRBJ1-5; the match to TRBD1 covers 11 bases. CDR1 is MNHNS, CDR2 SASEGT, per germline. The V and J ends lost 6 bases and 5 bases, in that order; junction bases with no gene match: 0. CDR3 size: 13 residues.